The clone carrying this TCR beta chain was seen at least ten times. Its specificity is unknown. The time point here: newly diagnosed GD, antithyroid drugs for less than 3 months. Preparation of the TCR library used RNA extracted from PBMCs. The data were taken from a study of regulatory T cells in long-lasting Graves disease. Regarding the study as a whole: Newly diagnosed disease favored TRBV20-1 and TRBJ2-1 over persistent disease.

TCR beta libraries were built with iRepertoire HTBI primers and Arm-PCR of CDR3 regions. TCRdb used MiXCR to reprocess the multiplex PCR reads, holding one entry per CDR3 protein. Seen here are about 440,000 distinct CDR3 sequences, around 15% observed once, and the top ten hold about 25%. The CDR3 is made up of 15 amino acids. With V trimmed by 7 bases and J by 6 bases, 8 bases remained unmatched. Germline V gene data show CDR1 as MDHEN and CDR2 as SYDVKM. This sample was also put to use in a study of T cells in Graves' hyperthyroidism and ophthalmopathy. Per that study: The TCR CDR3 was amplified in a first-round RT-PCR using the HTBI primer set.

Sequences were derived from peripheral blood mononuclear cells (PBMCs), sampled at new diagnosis, from a patient treated with antithyroid drugs. V and J are TRBV28 and TRBJ2-7; 14 bases agree with TRBD2. The source is a woman aged 18-30 years with Graves disease. CDR3 sequence: CASKEGLAGVGEQYF. The DNA of the CDR3 is TGTGCCAGCAAAGAGGGACTAGCGGGAGTCGGCGAGCAGTACTTC.